This T cell receptor (beta chain) was sequenced in a study of CXCR3-negative and CXCR3-positive naive CD8 T cells. It was by 5' RACE with UMI labels that the TRB cDNA libraries were prepared. One entry per CDR3 protein, without DNA, is what TCRdb gives after re-calling the 5' RACE reads. The sample has approximately 52,000 distinct CDR3 sequences. Study results and limitations: Cryopreserved cells partially lost CXCR3 expression, and fresh PBMCs were used in most assays.

About this clonotype: What it recognizes is unknown.

Input material: memory CD8+ T cells from blood. This receptor was obtained from a human donor in good health. Some clones in this sample may be carry-over from other donors' samples.

The CDR3 is CASSRELGVPYNEQFF. The rearrangement uses TRBV28 and TRBJ2-1; as DNA is missing, the TRBD1 call by TCRdb cannot be tested. CDR3 length equals 16 residues. Germline V lookup: CDR1 MDHEN, CDR2 SYDVKM.